The rows below give T cell receptor beta chains drawn from one sample of a study of CD8+CD57+ T cells in acquired aplastic anemia. TCRdb ran MiXCR on the reads and lists one entry per CDR3 protein. The sample lists 150,000 to 200,000 distinct CDR3 sequences, less than 50% occurring once. The specimen was sorted CD4+, CD8+, or CD8+CD57+ T cells (not recorded which) from PBMCs. The receptors derive from a human donor with aplastic anemia. Each CDR3 is given without its conserved first and last residue.

>15|TRBJ2-1|TRBV25-1
ASSELGTGTTHNEQF
>14|TRBJ1-1|TRBV4-1
ASSKVSTGAFTEAF
>12|TRBJ1-1|TRBV28
ASLSPGQVIQAF
>13|TRBJ1-2|TRBV5-8
ASSLTVHTDYGYT
>13|TRBJ2-1|TRBV10-3
ASSPQGQGLNEQF
>12|TRBJ2-1|TRBV6-2/TRBV6-3
ASRPSGGGKEQF
>12|TRBJ2-7|TRBV24-1
ATSDKHGSYEQY
>13|TRBJ2-3|TRBV6-1
ASSVDRVGADTQY
>11|TRBJ1-1|TRBV2
ASKDERDAEAF
>9|TRBJ2-3|TRBV2
ASTTSDTQY
>12|TRBJ2-7|TRBV10-3
AISESRQSNEQY
>13|.|TRBV9
ASRPGQGKQETQY
>10|TRBJ1-2|TRBV7-9
ASRSTGPGYT
>13|TRBJ1-5|TRBV20-1
SATKPGHVIQPQH
>13|TRBJ2-2|TRBV6-1
ASALSGDRTGELF
>12|TRBJ2-3|TRBV2
ASSEVGAPGTQY
>11|TRBJ2-2|TRBV19
ASSSRETGELF
>13|TRBJ2-7|TRBV19
ASSSGTSGFYEQY
>15|TRBJ1-3|TRBV7-6
ASSLYHGGSSGNTIY
>11|TRBJ2-7|TRBV10-3
ASSYSSDYEQY
>10|TRBJ2-3|TRBV5-4
ASSHTQDTQY
>11|TRBJ2-1|TRBV20-1
SASWRINNEQF
>14|TRBJ1-4|TRBV3-1
ASSQAPIGVGEKLF
>12|TRBJ2-3|TRBV29-1
SVDGVRATDTQY
>11|TRBJ2-6|TRBV15
ATRSSGANVLT
>13|TRBJ2-2|TRBV15
ATSPRDPNTGELF
>12|TRBJ1-1|TRBV2
ASIGTGVNTEAF
>12|TRBJ2-1|TRBV7-7
ASSLAPQGGEQF
>10|TRBJ2-1|TRBV10-3
AISRSENEQF
>13|TRBJ2-1|TRBV4-1
ASSEEVGIYNEQF
>11|TRBJ2-1|TRBV6-4
ASSDSDNNEQF
>12|TRBJ2-5|TRBV6-5
ASSYPPEGETQY
>12|TRBJ2-2|TRBV2
ASRGTRGYGELF
>11|TRBJ1-2|TRBV19
ASATSRSYGYT
>12|TRBJ2-1|TRBV11-3
ASSRTSGHNEQF